The 2 T cell receptor beta chains listed next were all sequenced from one sample in a study of blood T cell repertoires in COVID-19. The table came from immunoSEQ multiplex PCR; TCRdb's copy has only in-frame clones and leaves some out. The data show more than 250,000 clones, 80% to 90% seen once. The sequencing sample was made of peripheral blood. Receptors were obtained from a man aged 45 to 65 with active or convalescent COVID-19.

The J gene is TRBJ2-1, the V gene TRBV7-2; D is possibly TRBD1 (5 bases). Germline lookup yields CDR1 SGHTA and CDR2 FQGNSA. The CDR3 is 15 residues long. Trimming stripped 6 bases from V and 9 bases from J, with 21 bases between. This chain's CDR3 is CASSLQGYSVGEQFF. The DNA of the CDR3 is TGTGCCAGCAGTTTGCAGGGCTACTCGGTCGGTGAGCAGTTCTTC.

The rearrangement links TRBV7-2 to TRBJ1-2; D perhaps matches TRBD1 (5 bases). CDR1 is SGHTA, CDR2 FQGNSA, per germline. Trimming removed 4 bases at V and 2 bases at J, with 17 bases between. CDR3 size: 16 residues. The CDR3 protein is CASSSSWGGPNYGYTF. The CDR3, as DNA: TGTGCCAGCAGCTCCTCATGGGGGGGACCCAACTATGGCTACACCTTC. Together with reference TRBV7-2 and TRBJ1-2, the CDR3 gives the full variable domain: GAGVSQSPSNKVTEKGKDVELRCDPISGHTALYWYRQSLGQGLEFLIYFQGNSAPDKSGLPSDRFSAERTGGSVSTLTIQRTQQEDSAVYLCASSSSWGGPNYGYTFGSGTRLTVV.